This note documents a single TCR beta chain sequence. This CDR3 comprises 14 residues. The germline CDR1 and CDR2 sequences are MNHNS and SASEGT. V was clipped by 0 bases and J by 5 bases, with 10 bases between them. The sample belongs to a study of technical replicates of blood from a few donors. Sequencing was performed with immunoSEQ multiplex PCR; in TCRdb, only in-frame clones are kept and a portion is missing. This sample has around 100,000 clones, with 96% found just once. What was sequenced was T cells isolated from PBMCs. The receptor was derived from a human donor in good health. The chain recombines TRBV6-1 with TRBJ2-5, with D possibly TRBD1 on 6 matching bases. CDR3 DNA sequence: TGTGCCAGCAGTGAAGCGGCAGGGGTGGAGACCCAGTACTTC. It specifies CASSEAAGVETQYF.